Below, 29 T cell receptor beta chains from the same sample are listed, as sequenced in a study of CD8+CD57+ T cells in acquired aplastic anemia. According to the study, genomic DNA was the template for TCR beta VDJ and CDR3 profiling. TCRdb processed the reads anew with MiXCR; each CDR3 protein has one entry. The repertoire consists of roughly 61,000 distinct CDR3 sequences, with roughly 54% occurring once and the leading ten covering less than 2.5%. Input material: sorted CD4+, CD8+, or CD8+CD57+ T cells (not recorded which) from PBMCs. The origin of the receptors is a human donor in good health, serving as a control.

This clonotype was detected only a few times. The gene calls are TRBV7-9 and TRBJ2-3; 9 nucleotides line up with TRBD2. Losses at the gene ends were 5 bases for V and 3 bases for J; bases not matched to a gene: 3. Germline-derived CDR1 and CDR2 are SEHNR and FQNEAQ (reference sequence). The CDR3 length is 14 residues. CDR3 in DNA: TGTGCCAGCAGCCCGGGACTAGCAACAGATACGCAGTATTTT. It is translated as CASSPGLATDTQYF.

Many counts were recorded for this clonotype. CDR3 amino acids: CSGGNYGYTF. CDR3 nucleotide sequence: TGCAGCGGTGGTAACTATGGCTACACCTTC. This chain uses TRBV29-1 with TRBJ1-2; D is ambiguous. This CDR3 spans 10 amino acids. Germline V lookup: CDR1 SQVTM, CDR2 ANQGSEA. Between the trimmed V and J ends, which lost 7 bases and 1 base, there was a span of 4 bases.

The chain has TRBV6-5 and TRBJ1-1; D is possibly TRBD1 (5 bases). Between the trimmed V and J ends, which lost 4 bases and 1 base, there was a span of 16 bases. Per germline, CDR1 MNHEY and CDR2 SVGAGI. This CDR3 has 16 amino acids. CDR3 coding DNA: TGTGCCAGCAGTTCCTCAGTTGGCAGGGAGAACACTGAAGCTTTCTTT. The encoded protein is CASSSSVGRENTEAFF.

This rearrangement joins TRBV24-1 to TRBJ2-7; D is unclear. In germline, CDR1 is KGHDR, CDR2 SFDVKD. The CDR3 has 10 residues. The V and J ends lost 2 bases and 9 bases respectively, with 4 bases between them. The CDR3 region is CATSDYGQYF. In DNA, the CDR3 is TGTGCCACCAGTGATTATGGGCAGTACTTC.

This chain uses TRBV28 with TRBJ1-1; unclear D gene. Looked up from germline, CDR1 is MDHEN and CDR2 is SYDVKM. The CDR3 loop spans 12 amino acids. With 5 bases removed from V and 2 bases from J, the gap between germline ends came to 6 bases. The CDR3 loop is CASSPINTEAFF. DNA for the CDR3: TGTGCCAGCAGTCCGATAAACACTGAAGCTTTCTTT.

The chain employs TRBV7-2 and TRBJ2-1; the match to TRBD2 covers 8 bases. The CDR3 loop spans 14 amino acids. V lost 0 bases and J lost 9; bases outside the gene matches: 4. Germline V gene sequence: CDR1 SGHTA, CDR2 FQGNSA. The CDR3 DNA sequence: TGTGCCAGCAGCTTAGCTAGCGGGGTAACTGAGCAGTTCTTC. This codes for CASSLASGVTEQFF.

V is TRBV28 and J is TRBJ2-3, with a tentative D call TRBD1 (5 bases). The CDR3 extends over 17 amino acids. Germline V gene sequence: CDR1 MDHEN, CDR2 SYDVKM. Trimming removed 5 bases at V and 2 bases at J, with 20 bases between. The CDR3 nucleotides read TGTGCCAGCAGTCCGTCCCTCTCCGGACACCACACAGATACGCAGTATTTT. Protein: CASSPSLSGHHTDTQYF. The entire variable domain, with the rest obtained from reference TRBV28 and TRBJ2-3, is as follows: DVKVTQSSRYLVKRTGEKVFLECVQDMDHENMFWYRQDPGLGLRLIYFSYDVKMKEKGDIPEGYSVSREKKERFSLILESASTNQTSMYLCASSPSLSGHHTDTQYFGPGTRLTVL.

The chain uses TRBV5-1 and TRBJ2-7; 7 nucleotides align to TRBD2. The CDR3 length is 14 residues. Germline assignment: CDR1 SGHRS and CDR2 YFSETQ. After removal of 8 bases from V and 0 bases from J, the junction contained 8 bases not matched to a gene. The CDR3 nucleotides read TGCGCCAGTCCATCTAGCGGTTCCTCCTACGAGCAGTACTTC. It is translated as CASPSSGSSYEQYF.

This clonotype is labeled medium-sized. The chain is built from TRBV10-3 and TRBJ1-5; 7 nucleotides match TRBD1. This CDR3 has 14 residues. Germline lookup yields CDR1 ENHRY and CDR2 SYGVKD. J lost 2 bases, V lost 6 bases, and 4 bases had no gene match. The CDR3 DNA is TGTGCCATCAGGGCAGACAGGGGCAATCAGCCCCAGCATTTT. It encodes CAIRADRGNQPQHF.

V usage is TRBV24-1 and J usage is TRBJ2-7; 8 bases agree with TRBD2. Germline CDR1 reads KGHDR; CDR2 reads SFDVKD. The trim removed 12 bases at V and 2 bases at J, leaving 5 bases unmatched. The CDR3 extends over 12 amino acids. The chain's CDR3 is CAPLAGTYEQYF. CDR3 coding DNA: TGTGCCCCCTTAGCGGGGACCTACGAGCAGTACTTC.

This chain connects TRBV15 to TRBJ1-3, with D unclear. V was pared by 0 bases and J by 0 bases, with 6 bases between. The length of the CDR3 is 15 residues. Germline CDR1 and CDR2: LNHNV and YYDKDF (reference sequence). CDR3 amino acids: CATSRDHSSGNTIYF. The CDR3 DNA reads as TGTGCCACCAGCAGAGATCACAGCTCTGGAAACACCATATATTTT. Based on the CDR3 plus reference TRBV15 and TRBJ1-3, the full variable domain is DAMVIQNPRYQVTQFGKPVTLSCSQTLNHNVMYWYQQKSSQAPKLLFHYYDKDFNNEADTPDNFQSRRPNTSFCFLDIRSPGLGDTAMYLCATSRDHSSGNTIYFGEGSWLTVV.

CDR3 DNA sequence: TGTGCCAGCAGCCCAGCGGGGGGGCCGCAAGAGACCCAGTACTTC. Amino acid sequence: CASSPAGGPQETQYF. The chain employs TRBV9 and TRBJ2-5, with TRBD2 matching over 10 bases. Germline lookup yields CDR1 SGDLS and CDR2 YYNGEE. V was pared by 4 bases and J by 2 bases, with 5 bases of the junction left unmatched. This CDR3 comprises 15 residues.

This chain uses TRBV5-1 with TRBJ2-7; D may correspond to TRBD1 or TRBD2 (5 bases each). Germline CDR1 and CDR2: SGHRS and YFSETQ. The CDR3 has 11 residues. The V end was cut by 7 bases, the J end by 6 bases, with 11 bases between. The CDR3 is CASGAGPEQYF. CDR3 sequence (DNA): TGCGCCAGCGGGGCGGGCCCCGAGCAGTACTTC.

Concerning this clonotype: A read error may account for a junction end that differs from germline. The rearrangement uses TRBV5-1 and TRBJ2-1; 11 bases line up with TRBD2. Germline CDR1 reads SGHRS; CDR2 reads YFSETQ. The CDR3 covers 17 residues. The CDR3: CAGSLWAGTSGVGEQFF. CDR3 bases: TGCGCCGGCAGCCTATGGGCCGGGACTAGCGGAGTTGGGGAGCAGTTCTTC.

V gene TRBV10-3 combines with J gene TRBJ2-7; 14 bases map to TRBD2. The CDR3 is 17 amino acids. Losses at the gene ends were 11 bases for V and 1 base for J; bases not matched to a gene: 13. CDR1 is ENHRY, CDR2 SYGVKD, per germline. This CDR3 is CAASGLAGEGRSYEQYF. CDR3 DNA sequence: TGTGCCGCCTCGGGACTAGCGGGAGAAGGAAGGTCCTACGAGCAGTACTTC.

The chain is built from TRBV15 and TRBJ2-7; D ambiguous. Deletions cut 1 base from V and 5 bases from J, with 15 bases between. From germline, CDR1 is LNHNV and CDR2 YYDKDF (reference sequence). The CDR3 is 15 amino acids. CDR3 in amino acids: CATSRVESGRHEQYF. CDR3 DNA: TGTGCCACCAGCAGAGTGGAATCAGGTCGGCACGAGCAGTACTTC. Full variable domain (missing parts from reference TRBV15 and TRBJ2-7): DAMVIQNPRYQVTQFGKPVTLSCSQTLNHNVMYWYQQKSSQAPKLLFHYYDKDFNNEADTPDNFQSRRPNTSFCFLDIRSPGLGDTAMYLCATSRVESGRHEQYFGPGTRLTVT.

The J gene is TRBJ1-1, the V gene TRBV11-2; 11 bases match TRBD1. The CDR3 runs to 16 residues. Germline lookup yields CDR1 SGHAT and CDR2 FQNNGV. J lost 4 bases, V lost 5 bases, and 9 bases had no gene match. The DNA for the CDR3 is TGTGCCAGCAGCCCATGGGACAGGGGGAAAGGCACTGAAGCTTTCTTT. Translated, it gives CASSPWDRGKGTEAFF.

The rearrangement uses TRBV24-1 and TRBJ1-2, with D perhaps TRBD1 (5 bases). The germline V and J ends were trimmed by 5 bases and 6 bases, with 15 bases remaining between them. The CDR3 has 14 residues. CDR1 and CDR2 from the germline V gene are KGHDR and SFDVKD. The CDR3, as DNA: TGTGCCACCAGTGCTTTACAGGTTGTAAATGGCTACACCTTC. This gives the protein CATSALQVVNGYTF.

This clonotype came up many times. The chain uses TRBV11-2 and TRBJ1-1, with a weak D call TRBD1 (5 bases). There are 17 residues in the CDR3. The V end lost 1 base, the J end lost 0 bases, and 15 bases lay between the germline ends. The germline CDR1 and CDR2 sequences are SGHAT and FQNNGV. CDR3 sequence reads: CASSLGSSGAMNTEAFF. CDR3 coding DNA: TGTGCCAGCAGCTTAGGGTCCTCTGGGGCTATGAACACTGAAGCTTTCTTT.

V usage is TRBV15 and J usage is TRBJ1-1; no clear D. This CDR3 has 15 amino acids. V lost 0 bases and J lost 2, with 10 bases in between. The V gene's germline CDR1 is LNHNV and CDR2 YYDKDF (reference sequence). In nucleotides, the CDR3 is TGTGCCACCAGCAGAGATCTGAGGGCTAACACTGAAGCTTTCTTT. It specifies CATSRDLRANTEAFF.

This clonotype was counted a few times. J is TRBJ1-2 and V is TRBV7-8; no clear D gene. Trimming removed 5 bases at V and 2 bases at J, with 12 bases between. CDR1 is SGHVS and CDR2 is FQNEAQ in the germline V gene. The CDR3 length is 14 residues. CDR3 residues: CASSQEARNYGYTF. The CDR3 nucleotides are TGTGCCAGCAGCCAAGAGGCCAGAAACTATGGCTACACCTTC.

This sequence joins TRBV2 and TRBJ1-5; TRBD1 is a possible D gene (5 bases). The germline V and J ends were trimmed by 5 bases and 7 bases, with 15 bases remaining between them. The CDR3 sequence is 14 residues long. Germline V lookup: CDR1 SNHLY, CDR2 FYNNEI. Written as DNA, the CDR3 is TGTGCCAGCAGTTTAAAGGCAGGGCACCAGCCCCAGCATTTT. Translated, it gives CASSLKAGHQPQHF.

This clonotype has a count of ten or more. V gene TRBV19 combines with J gene TRBJ2-7; D possibly corresponds to TRBD1 (6 bases). This CDR3 is 15 amino acids long. The germline gives CDR1 LNHDA, CDR2 SQIVND (reference sequence). The V gene lost 1 base and the J gene lost 7 bases, with 17 bases spanning the gap. The CDR3 reads CASSIVGGISREQYF. DNA for the CDR3: TGTGCCAGTAGTATAGTTGGGGGCATCTCAAGAGAGCAGTACTTC.

This chain joins TRBV9 and TRBJ2-7; 7 positions agree with TRBD1. The length of the CDR3 is 16 residues. Germline values: CDR1 SGDLS, CDR2 YYNGEE. The V segment lost 4 bases and the J segment 5 bases; nucleotides outside the gene matches: 15. The CDR3 region is CASSLLPGSGTDEQYF. DNA for the CDR3: TGTGCCAGCAGCTTACTACCCGGCTCCGGGACAGACGAGCAGTACTTC.

This clonotype showed up many times. The gene calls are TRBV11-3 and TRBJ1-1; D remains ambiguous. Germline V gene sequence: CDR1 SGHNT, CDR2 YENEEA. V gave up 1 base and J gave up 1 base, with 10 bases separating them. This CDR3 has 15 residues. CDR3 in amino acids: CASSLVGPTNTEAFF. CDR3 nucleotides: TGTGCCAGCAGCTTAGTAGGACCGACGAACACTGAAGCTTTCTTT.

This clonotype came up many times. In nucleotides, the CDR3 is TGCAGTGCTAGCGGGCAGTTACAGACCTACGAGCAGTACTTC. Protein product: CSASGQLQTYEQYF. The chain employs TRBV20-1 and TRBJ2-7; D gene unclear. This CDR3 comprises 14 residues. The germline V gene encodes CDR1 DFQATT and CDR2 SNEGSKA (reference sequence). V was trimmed by 3 bases and J by 2 bases, leaving 14 bases between them.

This clonotype was recorded at least ten times. V and J are TRBV5-4 and TRBJ2-7, with D possibly being TRBD1 (6 bases). Between the trimmed V and J ends, which lost 2 bases and 5 bases, there was a span of 23 bases. Germline V gene sequence: CDR1 SGHNT, CDR2 YYREEE (reference sequence). There are 17 residues in the CDR3. The DNA for the CDR3 is TGTGCCAGCAGCTTTTGGTCCTATAGCAGGGGCCCCCACGAGCAGTACTTC. As protein: CASSFWSYSRGPHEQYF.

This clonotype was observed many times. V usage is TRBV5-1 and J usage is TRBJ1-1; weak D call: TRBD1 (6 bases). CDR1 is SGHRS and CDR2 is YFSETQ in the germline V gene. Trimming left V 4 bases short and J 0 bases short, with 16 bases between. This CDR3 comprises 16 residues. The CDR3 reads CASSNAKGHVNTEAFF. CDR3 sequence (DNA): TGCGCCAGCAGCAACGCGAAGGGACATGTGAACACTGAAGCTTTCTTT.

This clonotype was observed a handful of times. The chain has TRBV20-1 and TRBJ2-1, with TRBD2 matching 12 bases. The CDR3 totals 16 residues. Germline V gene sequence: CDR1 DFQATT, CDR2 SNEGSKA (reference sequence). V shed 0 bases, J shed 4 bases, and the junction held 4 bases outside the gene matches. CDR3 sequence reads: CSARDQGTSGYNEQFF. CDR3 nucleotide sequence: TGCAGTGCTAGAGATCAGGGGACTAGCGGGTACAATGAGCAGTTCTTC.